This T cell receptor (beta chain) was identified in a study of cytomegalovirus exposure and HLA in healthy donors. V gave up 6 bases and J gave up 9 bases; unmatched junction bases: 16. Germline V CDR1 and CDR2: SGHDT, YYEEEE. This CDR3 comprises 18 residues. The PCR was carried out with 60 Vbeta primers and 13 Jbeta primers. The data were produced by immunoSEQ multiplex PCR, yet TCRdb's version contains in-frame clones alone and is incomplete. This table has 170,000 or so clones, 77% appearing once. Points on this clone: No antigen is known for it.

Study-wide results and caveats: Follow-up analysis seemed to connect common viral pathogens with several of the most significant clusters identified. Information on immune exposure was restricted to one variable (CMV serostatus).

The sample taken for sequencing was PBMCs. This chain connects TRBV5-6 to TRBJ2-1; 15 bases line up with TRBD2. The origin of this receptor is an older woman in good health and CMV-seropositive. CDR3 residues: CASTSRTSGRGRGGEQFF. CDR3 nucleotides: TGTGCCAGCACCTCTAGGACTAGCGGGAGGGGCCGGGGTGGTGAGCAGTTCTTC.